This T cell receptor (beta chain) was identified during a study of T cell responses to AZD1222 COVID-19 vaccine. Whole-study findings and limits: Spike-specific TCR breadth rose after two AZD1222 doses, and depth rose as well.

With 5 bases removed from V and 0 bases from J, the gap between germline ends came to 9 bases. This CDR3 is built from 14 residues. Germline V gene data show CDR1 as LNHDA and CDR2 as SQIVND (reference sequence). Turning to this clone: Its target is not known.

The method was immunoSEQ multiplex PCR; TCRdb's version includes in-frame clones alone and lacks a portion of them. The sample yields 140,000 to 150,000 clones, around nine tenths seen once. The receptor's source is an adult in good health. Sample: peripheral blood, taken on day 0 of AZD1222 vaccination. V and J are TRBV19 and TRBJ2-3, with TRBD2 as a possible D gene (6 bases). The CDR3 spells CASSLAASTDTQYF. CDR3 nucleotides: TGTGCCAGTAGTTTAGCGGCTAGCACAGATACGCAGTATTTT.